Listed below are T cell receptor beta chains from one sample, sequenced in a study of blood T cell repertoires in COVID-19. Sequenced by immunoSEQ multiplex PCR; TCRdb stores in-frame clones only, minus some. The table includes 350,000 or so clones, about 90% detected once. The sample comprised peripheral blood. Every receptor here comes from a man aged 18 to 30 with active or convalescent COVID-19. Both conserved end residues are part of each CDR3. D genes are given only for firm matches. Clone size is shown for a subset of rows, as once, few, many or a class of expanded clone.

cdr3_aa: CSGAGSGNEQYF
cdr3_nt: TGCAGCGGGGCGGGTTCGGGTAACGAGCAGTACTTC
d_call: .
j_call: TRBJ2-7
v_call: TRBV29-1
clone_size: .

cdr3_aa: CASTVDRVGGYTF
cdr3_nt: TGTGCCAGCACCGTTGACAGGGTCGGAGGCTACACCTTC
d_call: TRBD1
j_call: TRBJ1-2
v_call: TRBV28
clone_size: .

cdr3_aa: CASSPQGIGNTIYF
cdr3_nt: TGCGCCAGCAGTCCACAGGGCATTGGTAACACCATATATTTT
d_call: .
j_call: TRBJ1-3
v_call: TRBV5-1
clone_size: .

cdr3_aa: CASSQGEAGGPYNEQFF
cdr3_nt: TGTGCCAGCAGCCAAGGGGAAGCGGGAGGCCCGTACAATGAGCAGTTCTTC
d_call: TRBD2
j_call: TRBJ2-1
v_call: TRBV4-2
clone_size: .

cdr3_aa: CASSSGPDRENQPQHF
cdr3_nt: TGTGCCAGCAGCTCAGGGCCAGATCGGGAGAATCAGCCCCAGCATTTT
d_call: .
j_call: TRBJ1-5
v_call: TRBV7-9
clone_size: .

cdr3_aa: CASSVDTGKDQPQHF
cdr3_nt: TGTGCCAGCAGCGTAGATACAGGGAAGGATCAGCCCCAGCATTTT
d_call: .
j_call: TRBJ1-5
v_call: TRBV9
clone_size: .

cdr3_aa: CASSPVLNYGYTF
cdr3_nt: TGTGCCAGCAGTCCCGTTCTTAACTATGGCTACACCTTC
d_call: .
j_call: TRBJ1-2
v_call: TRBV27
clone_size: few

cdr3_aa: CASSQDTGAKTYEQYF
cdr3_nt: TGCGCCAGCAGCCAAGACACAGGGGCCAAAACCTACGAGCAGTACTTC
d_call: TRBD1
j_call: TRBJ2-7
v_call: TRBV4-1
clone_size: .

cdr3_aa: CASSVASQSYNEQFF
cdr3_nt: TGTGCCAGCAGCGTAGCTAGCCAATCCTACAATGAGCAGTTCTTC
d_call: .
j_call: TRBJ2-1
v_call: TRBV9
clone_size: .

cdr3_aa: CASSEAGPVYGYTF
cdr3_nt: TGTGCCAGCAGTGAAGCGGGGCCCGTCTATGGCTACACCTTC
d_call: .
j_call: TRBJ1-2
v_call: TRBV6-1
clone_size: .

cdr3_aa: CASSYSRLSNQPQHF
cdr3_nt: TGTGCCAGCAGTTACTCGAGACTTTCCAATCAGCCCCAGCATTTT
d_call: .
j_call: TRBJ1-5
v_call: TRBV6-2/TRBV6-3
clone_size: .

cdr3_aa: CASTDQGVGTGELFF
cdr3_nt: TGTGCCAGCACCGACCAGGGGGTGGGCACCGGGGAGCTGTTTTTT
d_call: TRBD1
j_call: TRBJ2-2
v_call: TRBV6-5
clone_size: .

cdr3_aa: CASSLLGGGVQPQHF
cdr3_nt: TGTGCCAGCAGCTTACTCGGAGGAGGGGTCCAGCCCCAGCATTTT
d_call: .
j_call: TRBJ1-5
v_call: TRBV7-3
clone_size: .

cdr3_aa: CASSVGTGVAYNEQFF
cdr3_nt: TGTGCCAGCAGCGTAGGGACAGGGGTGGCCTACAATGAGCAGTTCTTC
d_call: TRBD1
j_call: TRBJ2-1
v_call: TRBV9
clone_size: .

cdr3_aa: CASSQGLASLEQYF
cdr3_nt: TGTGCCAGCAGCCAAGGACTAGCCTCCCTCGAGCAGTACTTC
d_call: TRBD2
j_call: TRBJ2-7
v_call: TRBV14
clone_size: many

cdr3_aa: CASKETGRHGQPQHF
cdr3_nt: TGTGCCAGTAAAGAGACAGGCAGGCACGGTCAGCCCCAGCATTTT
d_call: .
j_call: TRBJ1-5
v_call: TRBV19
clone_size: .

cdr3_aa: CASSLTRTSGFDEQFF
cdr3_nt: TGTGCCAGCAGCCTTACCCGGACTAGCGGGTTTGATGAGCAGTTCTTC
d_call: TRBD2
j_call: TRBJ2-1
v_call: TRBV27
clone_size: .

cdr3_aa: CASSSNAGVLRNQPQHF
cdr3_nt: TGTGCCAGCAGCTCAAATGCAGGGGTACTACGGAATCAGCCCCAGCATTTT
d_call: .
j_call: TRBJ1-5
v_call: TRBV5-6
clone_size: .

cdr3_aa: CASRLIDRPRGEKLFF
cdr3_nt: TGTGCCAGCAGACTCATTGACAGGCCCCGCGGTGAAAAACTGTTTTTT
d_call: .
j_call: TRBJ1-4
v_call: TRBV28
clone_size: .

cdr3_aa: CASSLAGAIQETQYF
cdr3_nt: TGCGCCAGCAGCTTAGCGGGGGCCATCCAAGAGACCCAGTACTTC
d_call: TRBD2
j_call: TRBJ2-5
v_call: TRBV5-1
clone_size: .

cdr3_aa: CASSLSYNEQFF
cdr3_nt: TGTGCCAGCAGCTTATCATACAATGAGCAGTTCTTC
d_call: .
j_call: TRBJ2-1
v_call: TRBV7-3
clone_size: .

cdr3_aa: CATSRESRGDTQYF
cdr3_nt: TGTGCCACCAGCAGGGAAAGTCGGGGAGATACGCAGTATTTT
d_call: .
j_call: TRBJ2-3
v_call: TRBV15
clone_size: .

cdr3_aa: CSPDGISRQYF
cdr3_nt: TGCAGCCCAGACGGGATCTCTAGACAGTACTTC
d_call: .
j_call: TRBJ2-5
v_call: TRBV20-1
clone_size: .

cdr3_aa: CATYQPQHF
cdr3_nt: TGTGCCACCTATCAGCCCCAGCATTTT
d_call: .
j_call: TRBJ1-5
v_call: TRBV7-3
clone_size: few

cdr3_aa: CASSLEMGLYNEQFF
cdr3_nt: TGTGCCAGCAGCTTAGAGATGGGGCTCTACAATGAGCAGTTCTTC
d_call: .
j_call: TRBJ2-1
v_call: TRBV7-2
clone_size: .

cdr3_aa: CASRRGQGVTDTQYF
cdr3_nt: TGTGCCAGCAGGAGGGGACAGGGAGTTACAGATACGCAGTATTTT
d_call: TRBD1
j_call: TRBJ2-3
v_call: TRBV11-1
clone_size: .

cdr3_aa: CASTKLAVHNEQFF
cdr3_nt: TGTGCCAGCACGAAACTAGCGGTTCACAATGAGCAGTTCTTC
d_call: TRBD2
j_call: TRBJ2-1
v_call: TRBV2
clone_size: .